This is a list of T cell receptor beta chains from one sample in a study of identical twins. TCRdb ran MiXCR on the 5' RACE reads and lists one entry per CDR3 protein. The data hold some 570,000 distinct CDR3 sequences, with about 20% observed a single time. A further study also used this sample, focusing on yellow fever vaccine responses in identical twins.

The specimen sequenced was CD4+ T cells sorted from blood. These receptors were obtained from a woman aged 18-29 years in good health. The CDR3 runs from the conserved cysteine through the conserved F or W. D genes are given only for firm matches. Where a row states a size, it is once, few, many or the class of an expanded clone; other rows omit it.

j_call,v_call,clone_size,d_call,cdr3_nt,cdr3_aa
TRBJ2-1,TRBV20-1,-,-,TGCAGTGCTAGAATCCCAGAACACGGTGAGCAGTTCTTC,CSARIPEHGEQFF
TRBJ2-1,TRBV5-1,-,TRBD2,TGCGCCAGCAGCTTTGGCGGGAGTAGTTTGGCCAATGAGCAGTTCTTC,CASSFGGSSLANEQFF
TRBJ2-3,TRBV20-1,few,-,TGCAGTGCGACTGACAGGCCCATCACAGATACGCAGTATTTT,CSATDRPITDTQYF
TRBJ1-1,TRBV12-3/TRBV12-4,few,TRBD1,TGTGCCAGCATCCCGACAGGGGGCTCCTCTGAAGCTTTCTTT,CASIPTGGSSEAFF
TRBJ1-1,TRBV6-1,few,-,TGTGCCAGCAGTCGATACACAGGGTCGAGCACTGAAGCTTTCTTT,CASSRYTGSSTEAFF
TRBJ2-7,TRBV7-9,few,TRBD2,TGTGCCAGCAGCTCCTTTAGACTAGCGGGAATAGGCGAGCAGTACTTC,CASSSFRLAGIGEQYF
TRBJ1-4,TRBV20-1,few,TRBD1,TGCAGTGCTAGAGATCCGGGACAGACTAATGAAAAACTGTTTTTT,CSARDPGQTNEKLFF
TRBJ2-7,TRBV12-3/TRBV12-4,few,TRBD2,TGTGCCAGCAGTCGAACTAGCGGGAGGTCCTACGAGCAGTACTTC,CASSRTSGRSYEQYF
TRBJ2-1,TRBV24-1,-,TRBD2,TGTGCCACCAGTGAACCGGGACTAGCGGGAAGGAATGAGCAGTTCTTC,CATSEPGLAGRNEQFF
TRBJ2-1,TRBV24-1,-,TRBD2,TGTGCCACCGCACCCGGGCTAGGGGAGGGCGATGAGCAGTTCTTC,CATAPGLGEGDEQFF
TRBJ1-1,TRBV18,-,TRBD1,TGTGCCAGCTCACCCGGGGCAGGGGGCACTGAAGCTTTCTTT,CASSPGAGGTEAFF
TRBJ2-3,TRBV3-1,-,-,TGTGCCAGCAGCCAAGAGACGAGGACAGATACGCAGTATTTT,CASSQETRTDTQYF
TRBJ2-6,TRBV12-3/TRBV12-4,many,TRBD1,TGTGCCAGCAGTCCCGGGGACAGGAGCTCTGGGGCCAACGTCCTGACTTTC,CASSPGDRSSGANVLTF
TRBJ2-5,TRBV18,-,-,TGTGCCAGCTCACCACGTCCGGGGGCCGGGGAGACCCAGTACTTC,CASSPRPGAGETQYF
TRBJ2-7,TRBV12-5,few,TRBD2,TGTGCTAGTGGTTTGGTAGCGGGATCGGGGGAGCAGTACTTC,CASGLVAGSGEQYF
TRBJ2-1,TRBV7-9,-,TRBD2,TGTGCCAGCAGCTTATTGGGGACTAGCGTCGGTGAGCAGTTCTTC,CASSLLGTSVGEQFF
TRBJ1-6,TRBV20-1,few,-,TGCAGTGCTAGTAAAGGGGGAGTGAATTCACCCCTCCACTTT,CSASKGGVNSPLHF
TRBJ2-7,TRBV5-1,few,-,TGCGCCAGCAGCTTGGATACAGCAATTTACTACGAGCAGTACTTC,CASSLDTAIYYEQYF
TRBJ1-2,TRBV28,-,-,TGTGCCAGCAGCCTCCGGTTGGGACCTGGCTACACCTTC,CASSLRLGPGYTF
TRBJ2-7,TRBV5-5,-,TRBD2,TGTGCCAGCAGCTTACGGACTAAACTAGCGGGAGGACAAAACGAGCAGTACTTC,CASSLRTKLAGGQNEQYF
TRBJ2-1,TRBV10-3,-,TRBD2,TGTGCCAGCGTCGGGGGGGCCAAAGATGAGCAGTTCTTC,CASVGGAKDEQFF
TRBJ2-3,TRBV9,-,-,TGTGCCAGCAGCGCGGGAGCCCTGTCGGCAGATACGCAGTATTTT,CASSAGALSADTQYF
TRBJ2-5,TRBV5-1,-,-,TGCGCCAGCACAAGGAGATCCGGGGAGACCCAGTACTTC,CASTRRSGETQYF
TRBJ2-1,TRBV20-1,-,TRBD2,TGCAGTGCTACCCACGGACTAGCGGGAACGACCTACAATGAGCAGTTCTTC,CSATHGLAGTTYNEQFF
TRBJ2-2,TRBV12-3/TRBV12-4,-,TRBD2,TGTGCCAGCAGCTTACAGCGGGGGGCTTTATTACAGCCGAACACCGGGGAGCTGTTTTTT,CASSLQRGALLQPNTGELFF
TRBJ2-2,TRBV3-1,-,-,TGTGCCAGCAGCCAGTGGGCCGGGGAGCTGTTTTTT,CASSQWAGELFF
TRBJ1-4,TRBV11-3,-,-,TGTGCCAGCAGCTTAACCCGCCTTGGTGAAAAACTGTTTTTT,CASSLTRLGEKLFF
TRBJ1-1,TRBV5-1,-,-,TGCGCCAGCAGCTACGGGGCGAACACTGAAGCTTTCTTT,CASSYGANTEAFF
TRBJ2-7,TRBV24-1,-,-,TGTGCCACCAGCCCAAGAGGGGCAGTCTACGAGCAGTACTTC,CATSPRGAVYEQYF
TRBJ2-1,TRBV7-9,-,-,TGTGCCAGCAGCTTAGGGCAGACAACCTTC,CASSLGQTTF
TRBJ2-1,TRBV7-6,-,-,TGTGCCAGCAGCTTAGTTCGAATACGGGGTTGGGGCAATGAGCAGTTCTTC,CASSLVRIRGWGNEQFF
TRBJ2-1,TRBV4-1,once,-,TGCGCCAGCAGCCAGCCGGTTCGGAGAGGTGAGCAGTTCTTC,CASSQPVRRGEQFF
TRBJ2-3,TRBV5-1,few,-,TGCGCCAGCAGCCCGGCGGGACACCCCATCACAGATACGCAGTATTTT,CASSPAGHPITDTQYF
TRBJ2-2,TRBV10-1,-,-,TGCGCCAGCAGTGAGTCGTCAGGTCTAGGGGCCACCGGGGAGCTGTTTTTT,CASSESSGLGATGELFF
TRBJ2-3,TRBV28,-,-,TGTGCCAGCAGTCTAGGAGAAGGTGGGAGTGGGGATACGCAGTATTTT,CASSLGEGGSGDTQYF
TRBJ2-7,TRBV6-5,-,-,TGTGCCAGCAGTTATGTCGGGAAGAGCTCCTACGAGCAGTACTTC,CASSYVGKSSYEQYF
TRBJ1-5,TRBV25-1,-,-,TGTGCCAGCAGTGAAGGGCAGTTCAATCAGCCCCAGCATTTT,CASSEGQFNQPQHF
TRBJ2-2,TRBV20-1,few,TRBD1,TGCAGTGCCCGGGACAGCTGGTACACCGGGGAGCTGTTTTTT,CSARDSWYTGELFF
TRBJ2-1,TRBV24-1,-,-,TGTGCCACCAGTGATTTGAGGAAAGGCTCTATGGGTCACAATGAGCAGTTCTTC,CATSDLRKGSMGHNEQFF
TRBJ2-1,TRBV28,-,-,TGTGCCAGCACCCCGGGACTGTGGGGTTACGCTGAGCAGTTCTTC,CASTPGLWGYAEQFF
TRBJ2-7,TRBV10-3,few,TRBD2,TGTGCCATCAGTGAGTGGGGACTAGCGGGAACCTCGGGCGAGCAGTACTTC,CAISEWGLAGTSGEQYF
TRBJ2-4,TRBV5-1,few,TRBD1,TGCGCCAGCAGCTTAAACTATGGCGCCGGAACCGGGACAGAGAAAAACATTCAGTACTTC,CASSLNYGAGTGTEKNIQYF
TRBJ2-5,TRBV24-1,-,-,TGTGCCACCAGTCGAGCTAGCGCCCAAGAGACCCAGTACTTC,CATSRASAQETQYF
TRBJ2-5,TRBV5-1,-,-,TGCGCCAGCAGCTTCGCATCGGGGGCACAAGAGACCCAGTACTTC,CASSFASGAQETQYF
TRBJ1-5,TRBV9,-,-,TGTGCCAGCAGCGTCTCTATTTGGGATCAGCCCCAGCATTTT,CASSVSIWDQPQHF
TRBJ1-4,TRBV12-3/TRBV12-4,many,-,TGTGCCAGCAGTTTAGGACAGAGTAATGAAAAACTGTTTTTT,CASSLGQSNEKLFF
TRBJ2-3,TRBV6-1,-,-,TGTGCCAGCACCTACGGAGGCGGGGGCACAGATACGCAGTATTTT,CASTYGGGGTDTQYF
TRBJ2-1,TRBV18,-,-,TGTGCCAGCTCCCCGCCGGTAGGGGGGAGCTCCTACAATGAGCAGTTCTTC,CASSPPVGGSSYNEQFF
TRBJ2-5,TRBV11-1,-,TRBD2,TGTGCCAGCAGCCTTAGGCTAGCGGGACAAGAGACCCAGTACTTC,CASSLRLAGQETQYF
TRBJ1-5,TRBV15,-,-,TGTGCCACCGGCACAAGATTTAGCAATCAGCCCCAGCATTTT,CATGTRFSNQPQHF
TRBJ2-1,TRBV24-1,few,-,TGTGCCACCAGTGATTTACCCTACAATGAGCAGTTCTTC,CATSDLPYNEQFF
TRBJ2-3,TRBV5-1,few,TRBD2,TGCGCCAGCAGCTTTTCTAGCGGCAACACAGATACGCAGTATTTT,CASSFSSGNTDTQYF
TRBJ2-1,TRBV15,-,TRBD1,TGTGCCACCAGCAGGGACAGGGTTCAGATCAATGAGCAGTTCTTC,CATSRDRVQINEQFF
TRBJ2-5,TRBV15,few,TRBD1,TGTGCCACCAGCAGAGGGACAGGGTTGGAGACCCAGTACTTC,CATSRGTGLETQYF
TRBJ2-5,TRBV5-1,-,TRBD2,TGCGCCAGCAGCCGCCGGGTAGCGGGAGCCGAGACCCAGTACTTC,CASSRRVAGAETQYF